The entry below describes one TCR beta chain. Its recognized antigen is unknown. Base quality data are lacking; no much larger clone is found one base away. The data were taken from a study of control samples from healthy donors and cancer patients (dated by TCRdb to between 2020 and 2021). Libraries came from the immunoSEQ multiplex PCR assay. The source is immuneACCESS, and TCRdb retained only in-frame sequences with V and J called. Part of the clones is not carried over; for the studies checked, unresolved V genes explain less than half of this, and the remainder is unexplained. Recorded for this sample are 190,000 or so clones; just under 95% of them occurred a single time. The ten largest make up roughly 1.5% of the sample. From cysteine to phenylalanine, the CDR3 is 14 amino acids long. Only CDR3 DNA is held: 42 bases, read in frame from base 1. V and J lose 6 bases and 9 bases, and a span of 18 bases separates them. CDR1 ENHRY and CDR2 SYGVKD were looked up in the germline V gene.

The sequence joins TRBV10-3 to TRBJ2-1; perhaps TRBD2 is the D gene, with 6 bases matching. The sequencing input was blood. The sequence came from a man between 18 and 29 years old in good health. The DNA is as follows: TGTGCCATCAGGCCGGGACTCCAAGGCGGTGAGCAGTTCTTC. Its protein is CAIRPGLQGGEQFF.